This record covers a single T cell receptor beta chain. Sequencing was performed with immunoSEQ multiplex PCR; in TCRdb, only in-frame clones are kept and a portion is missing. The sample carries about 350,000 clones, roughly 90% recorded once. This sample was included in a study of blood T cell repertoires in COVID-19. Overall study: The United States, Italy and Spain provided the acute and convalescent COVID-19 samples.

The V segment lost 6 bases and the J segment 6 bases; nucleotides outside the gene matches: 6. This CDR3 spans 13 amino acids. Per the germline V gene, CDR1 is MDHEN and CDR2 is SYDVKM. Participant age was about 18 to 89 years, and participants resided in roughly 25 US areas. The chain has TRBV28 and TRBJ1-2, with 8 bases matching TRBD1. The sequenced material came from PBMCs or T cells enriched from blood (not recorded which). The sequence was obtained from a woman aged 25-40 years who had been exposed to COVID-19. The CDR3 DNA reads as TGTGCCAGCAGAACTCCAGGGGGCGATGGCTACACCTTC. Its protein is CASRTPGGDGYTF.